This T cell receptor (beta chain) was identified during a study of blood T cell repertoires in COVID-19. Study-level background: In each case, the material was cDNA or gDNA derived from T cells, B-cell-depleted T cells, or PBMCs.

Produced via immunoSEQ multiplex PCR; TCRdb's table is partial and in-frame only. The sample consists of approximately 120,000 clones, roughly four fifths of them appearing once. Germline trimming cut 3 bases from V and 4 bases from J; bases unmatched to any gene: 6. This CDR3 has 14 residues. Germline CDR1 is GTSNPN and CDR2 is SVGIG (reference sequence). This chain links TRBV30 with TRBJ2-3; 8 bases agree with TRBD2. This clonotype was sampled from a human donor in a cohort sampled during active COVID-19. Sample: peripheral blood. The CDR3 is CAWSLAGAADTQYF. CDR3 sequence (DNA): TGTGCCTGGAGCCTAGCGGGCGCCGCAGATACGCAGTATTTT.